Listed below are T cell receptor beta chains from one sample, sequenced in a study of blood T cell repertoires in COVID-19. This table comes from immunoSEQ multiplex PCR, and its TCRdb copy is limited to in-frame clones, with some not included. The repertoire holds about 58,000 clones, 78% seen once, with approximately 4.9% in the top ten. The sample was peripheral blood. These receptors were taken from a human donor in a cohort sampled during active COVID-19. Both conserved end residues are trimmed from each CDR3. D genes are given only for firm matches.

j_gene | v_gene | d_gene | CDR3aa
TRBJ2-7 | TRBV28 | NA | ASSLIPPGGDLKQY
TRBJ1-5 | TRBV28 | NA | ASSLWLGQLHTAQH
TRBJ2-4 | TRBV30 | NA | ACSHRSRTAPY
TRBJ1-4 | TRBV29-1 | TRBD1 | SVVQGASEKLF
TRBJ1-1 | TRBV19 | TRBD1 | ASSWDRRTVTEAF
TRBJ2-7 | TRBV7-9 | NA | ASSLFQGRSYEQY
TRBJ1-6 | TRBV11-2 | TRBD1 | ASSLGGTGVGSPLH
TRBJ2-7 | TRBV4-1 | NA | ASSQGGDYEQY
TRBJ1-1 | TRBV23-1 | NA | ASSHDGKGDTEAF
TRBJ2-2 | TRBV28 | TRBD2 | ASSSSSGRAFGELF
TRBJ1-6 | TRBV27 | TRBD1 | ASSLTGTPYNSPLH
TRBJ1-1 | TRBV7-2 | TRBD1 | ASSSIPGQGSTEAF
TRBJ1-1 | TRBV30 | NA | AWSVGPREEAF
TRBJ1-3 | TRBV5-3 | NA | ARSAEQGNTIY
TRBJ2-7 | TRBV11-2 | TRBD1 | ASSWGQGYEQY
TRBJ2-3 | TRBV7-2 | TRBD2 | ASSLFSGGADTQY
TRBJ2-7 | TRBV7-3 | TRBD2 | ASSEAGGGDEQY
TRBJ1-5 | TRBV7-8 | NA | ASSPQAPYSNQPQH
TRBJ2-6 | TRBV28 | NA | ASSLRVLGANVLT
TRBJ2-1 | TRBV3-1/TRBV3-2 | NA | ASSQERLALF
TRBJ2-7 | TRBV6-6 | NA | ASSYAAGISHEQY
TRBJ2-7 | TRBV7-8 | NA | ASSYQDHGSYEQY
TRBJ2-7 | TRBV5-1 | NA | ASSLSKAYYEQY
TRBJ2-7 | TRBV11-3 | NA | ASSHGGSYEQY
TRBJ1-2 | TRBV5-1 | NA | ASSLAVNYGYT
TRBJ1-1 | TRBV7-9 | NA | ASSLGRDRAF
TRBJ2-4 | TRBV6-2/TRBV6-3 | NA | ASSSEYLILAKNIQY
TRBJ1-4 | TRBV18 | TRBD1 | ASSPEGQVVNEKLF
TRBJ2-7 | TRBV3-1/TRBV3-2 | NA | ASSQALSRTLQY
TRBJ2-5 | TRBV29-1 | NA | SVGGEIGPFLQETQY
TRBJ1-2 | TRBV19 | TRBD1 | ASSNILGQGVLYGYT
TRBJ2-7 | TRBV7-6 | NA | ASSPTGYEQY
TRBJ2-1 | TRBV7-8 | NA | ASSSQGSLFMGGPRSNEQF
TRBJ2-1 | TRBV19 | NA | ASRMGGRNNEQF
TRBJ1-2 | TRBV27 | NA | ASSFNGQGPYGYT
TRBJ1-4 | TRBV28 | TRBD1 | ASRTTGVTNEKLF
TRBJ2-7 | TRBV18 | NA | ASSPTRPHEQY
TRBJ1-1 | TRBV30 | NA | AWRNRGRAF
TRBJ2-7 | TRBV7-9 | NA | ASSSSATGHNTYEQY
TRBJ1-6 | TRBV2 | TRBD1 | ASSLSKPGQASPLH
TRBJ1-1 | TRBV6-6 | NA | ASSPFLNTEAF
TRBJ2-7 | TRBV7-9 | TRBD2 | ASSLPGGEQY
TRBJ2-7 | TRBV4-3 | TRBD2 | ASSPGLGPSYEQY
TRBJ1-2 | TRBV6-5 | TRBD1 | ASKRQGNYGYT
TRBJ1-2 | TRBV2 | NA | ASSEGPRRYGYT
TRBJ2-7 | TRBV2 | TRBD1 | ASSQMLGQGNEQY
TRBJ2-1 | TRBV19 | TRBD1 | ASSIDTGGGRNEQF
TRBJ1-1 | TRBV6-5 | NA | ASTFSAGLVTEAF
TRBJ1-5 | TRBV7-9 | NA | ASSHREQPQH